This is a list of T cell receptor beta chains from one sample in a study of blood T cell repertoires in COVID-19. The assay was immunoSEQ multiplex PCR, and TCRdb's table has in-frame clones only and misses some. There are 240,000 or so clones in the sample; around three quarters occur only once, and 3% to 3.5% lies in the top ten. What was sequenced was peripheral blood. The receptor source for this set is a woman at least 80 years old with acute or convalescent COVID-19. CDR3s include the opening cysteine and the closing phenylalanine or tryptophan. A D gene is named only where the DNA matches it firmly. Size tells how often a clone was seen (once, few, many) or the class of an expanded clone, and some rows leave it out.

size: .
V: TRBV4-1
J: TRBJ1-2
D: .
CDR3: CASSQNPGNSYGYTF
DNA: TGCGCCAGCAGCCAAAACCCAGGTAATAGCTATGGCTACACCTTC

size: .
V: TRBV6-5
J: TRBJ1-3
D: .
CDR3: CASSYTGVSSGNTIYF
DNA: TGTGCCAGCAGTTACACGGGGGTTTCCTCTGGAAACACCATATATTTT

size: few
V: TRBV10-3
J: TRBJ2-1
D: .
CDR3: CAISASDEQFF
DNA: TGTGCCATCAGTGCGTCCGATGAGCAGTTCTTC

size: .
V: TRBV2
J: TRBJ2-7
D: TRBD1
CDR3: CASREHWTGKNEQYF
DNA: TGTGCCAGCAGAGAACATTGGACAGGGAAGAACGAGCAGTACTTC

size: .
V: TRBV7-2
J: TRBJ1-2
D: .
CDR3: CASSLAQVYGYTF
DNA: TGTGCCAGCAGCTTAGCGCAGGTCTATGGCTACACCTTC

size: once
V: TRBV3-1/TRBV3-2
J: TRBJ1-2
D: .
CDR3: CASSQDVKGVGRGYTF
DNA: TGTGCCAGCAGCCAAGATGTAAAGGGGGTGGGTAGGGGCTACACCTTC

size: few
V: TRBV7-9
J: TRBJ2-3
D: TRBD2
CDR3: CASSLGLAGITDTQYF
DNA: TGTGCCAGCAGCTTGGGACTAGCGGGAATCACAGATACGCAGTATTTT

size: few
V: TRBV2
J: TRBJ2-7
D: .
CDR3: CASSESGLLSYEQYF
DNA: TGTGCCAGCAGTGAGTCCGGTCTACTGTCCTACGAGCAGTACTTC

size: .
V: TRBV4-1
J: TRBJ1-2
D: .
CDR3: CASSHAARENYGYTF
DNA: TGCGCCAGCAGCCATGCGGCCAGGGAAAACTATGGCTACACCTTC

size: once
V: TRBV6-5
J: TRBJ2-7
D: .
CDR3: CASSTRTGTYEQYF
DNA: TGTGCCAGCAGTACACGGACGGGGACCTACGAGCAGTACTTC

size: .
V: TRBV5-1
J: TRBJ2-5
D: .
CDR3: CASSLEGGTETQYF
DNA: TGCGCCAGCAGCTTGGAAGGGGGTACAGAGACCCAGTACTTC

size: .
V: TRBV5-5
J: TRBJ2-5
D: .
CDR3: CASSLVPREGQETQYF
DNA: TGTGCCAGCAGCTTGGTTCCCCGTGAGGGTCAAGAGACCCAGTACTTC

size: once
V: TRBV18
J: TRBJ2-5
D: TRBD2
CDR3: CASSPPRGAGQETQYF
DNA: TGTGCCAGCTCACCACCGCGGGGGGCCGGACAAGAGACCCAGTACTTC

size: once
V: TRBV3-1/TRBV3-2
J: TRBJ2-6
D: .
CDR3: CASSHATGTGANVLTF
DNA: TGTGCCAGCAGCCATGCAACAGGGACCGGGGCCAACGTCCTGACTTTC

size: few
V: TRBV19
J: TRBJ1-1
D: .
CDR3: CASSMALGTLGPHSEAFF
DNA: TGTGCCAGTAGTATGGCCCTCGGGACTCTGGGGCCTCACTCTGAAGCTTTCTTT

size: few
V: TRBV7-9
J: TRBJ1-5
D: .
CDR3: CASSSNTGPNQPQHF
DNA: TGTGCCAGCAGCTCTAACACAGGGCCTAATCAGCCCCAGCATTTT

size: .
V: TRBV5-5
J: TRBJ1-1
D: .
CDR3: CASSLGQQNTEAFF
DNA: TGTGCCAGCAGCCTCGGACAGCAGAACACTGAAGCTTTCTTT

size: .
V: TRBV3-1/TRBV3-2
J: TRBJ1-6
D: TRBD1
CDR3: CASSQRTGRNSPLHF
DNA: TGTGCCAGCAGCCAACGGACAGGGAGAAATTCACCCCTCCACTTT

size: .
V: TRBV6-1
J: TRBJ2-2
D: .
CDR3: CASSDRDTGELFF
DNA: TGTGCCAGCAGTGACAGGGACACCGGGGAGCTGTTTTTT

size: few
V: TRBV10-3
J: TRBJ2-5
D: .
CDR3: CATSDPQETQYF
DNA: TGTGCCACTAGCGACCCTCAAGAGACCCAGTACTTC

size: .
V: TRBV7-9
J: TRBJ1-6
D: TRBD1
CDR3: CASSSRPGQDRSPLHF
DNA: TGTGCCAGCAGCTCCCGTCCGGGACAGGATCGTTCACCCCTCCACTTT

size: .
V: TRBV18
J: TRBJ2-6
D: TRBD1
CDR3: CASSPPLRGPGANVLTF
DNA: TGTGCCAGCTCACCACCACTCAGGGGGCCTGGGGCCAACGTCCTGACTTTC

size: .
V: TRBV27
J: TRBJ1-6
D: TRBD1
CDR3: CASSWAGTGLNSPLHF
DNA: TGTGCCAGCAGCTGGGCCGGGACAGGCTTAAATTCACCCCTCCACTTT

size: .
V: TRBV19
J: TRBJ2-1
D: .
CDR3: CASSQRPQGLARNEQFF
DNA: TGTGCCAGTAGTCAAAGGCCCCAGGGACTCGCGAGGAATGAGCAGTTCTTC

size: .
V: TRBV5-6
J: TRBJ2-1
D: .
CDR3: CASSLMTSTYNEQFF
DNA: TGTGCCAGCAGCTTGATGACTTCAACCTACAATGAGCAGTTCTTC